The 28 T cell receptor beta chains given below trace back to one sample, sequenced in a study of CD8+CD57+ T cells in acquired aplastic anemia. Investigators profiled TCR beta VDJ and CDR3 from genomic DNA template. TCRdb fed the reads into MiXCR, producing one record per CDR3 protein. The sample lists under 200,000 distinct CDR3 sequences; over 40% were seen once. An expansion of CD8+CD57+ cells by flow cytometry had been shown in patients chosen for sequencing. The sample consisted of sorted CD4+, CD8+, or CD8+CD57+ T cells (not recorded which) from PBMCs. All receptors derive from a human donor with aplastic anemia.

This clonotype was counted many times. The chain uses TRBV7-2 and TRBJ1-2, with D possibly matching TRBD1 (6 bases). The CDR3 has 13 residues. CDR1 SGHTA and CDR2 FQGNSA come from the germline V gene. V was shortened by 5 bases and J by 6 bases, with 13 bases between the two germline ends. In DNA form, the CDR3 reads TGTGCCAGCAGCGTAAACGAGGGGGATGGCTACACCTTC. Translated, it gives CASSVNEGDGYTF. The variable domain in full, with the rest retrieved from reference TRBV7-2 and TRBJ1-2, is GAGVSQSPSNKVTEKGKDVELRCDPISGHTALYWYRQSLGQGLEFLIYFQGNSAPDKSGLPSDRFSAERTGGSVSTLTIQRTQQEDSAVYLCASSVNEGDGYTFGSGTRLTVV.

This clonotype showed up many times. The chain combines TRBV19 with TRBJ1-5; 7 bases are shared with TRBD1. V shed 4 bases and J 6 bases; nucleotides not matched to a gene: 6. Germline CDR1 reads LNHDA; CDR2 reads SQIVND (reference sequence). CDR3 length: 14 amino acids. In DNA form, the CDR3 reads TGTGCCAGTAGTAGGCAGGGGGGCGGTCAGCCCCAGCATTTT. It encodes CASSRQGGGQPQHF. Supplemented by reference TRBV19 and TRBJ1-5, the full variable domain reads DGGITQSPKYLFRKEGQNVTLSCEQNLNHDAMYWYRQDPGQGLRLIYYSQIVNDFQKGDIAEGYSVSREKKESFPLTVTSAQKNPTAFYLCASSRQGGGQPQHFGDGTRLSIL.

The chain recombines TRBV12-3 or TRBV12-4 with TRBJ2-7; 11 positions agree with TRBD1. CDR3 length: 14 residues. Trimming cost V 7 bases and J 4 bases; bases outside gene matches: 6. The CDR3 DNA sequence: TGTGCCAGCACCATGGGACAGGGGGAATACGAGCAGTACTTC. It yields the protein CASTMGQGEYEQYF.

The CDR3 sequence: CSVERGTGTEAFF. CDR3 DNA: TGCAGCGTCGAAAGGGGGACGGGCACTGAAGCTTTCTTT. V is TRBV29-1 and J is TRBJ1-1, with TRBD1 as a possible D gene (6 bases). In germline, CDR1 is SQVTM, CDR2 ANQGSEA. This CDR3 has 13 residues. Trimming stripped 6 bases from V and 4 bases from J, with 15 bases between.

This clonotype was counted between two and nine times. This chain joins TRBV7-9 and TRBJ1-1; D is ambiguous. Trimming took off 2 bases at V and 1 base at J, with 5 bases between the two ends. Germline V CDR1 and CDR2: SEHNR, FQNEAQ (reference sequence). The CDR3 totals 13 residues. The CDR3 coding sequence is TGTGCCAGCAGCTTACCCGCGAACACTGAAGCTTTCTTT. It is translated as CASSLPANTEAFF.

As concerns this clonotype: A single base separates this from a much larger clone, so it may be a read error. The CDR3 DNA follows: TGTGCCAGCAGCCTATCTAGTCTCGGGGAGCTGTTTTTT. This translates into CASSLSSLGELFF. The chain links TRBV5-6 to TRBJ2-2; D gene unclear. The CDR3 sequence is 13 residues long. Per germline, CDR1 SGHDT and CDR2 YYEEEE. Deletions cut 4 bases from V and 7 bases from J, with 11 bases between.

The J gene is TRBJ1-2, the V gene TRBV29-1, with TRBD1 as a possible D gene (6 bases). V lost 4 bases and J 8 bases, leaving 17 bases between the germline ends. The CDR3 spans 13 residues. CDR1 and CDR2 (germline): SQVTM, ANQGSEA. CDR3 nucleotides: TGCAGCGTTGTGGATACGGGGGCGCGGGGCTACACCTTC. This encodes CSVVDTGARGYTF. Based on the CDR3 plus reference TRBV29-1 and TRBJ1-2, the full variable domain is SAVISQKPSRDICQRGTSLTIQCQVDSQVTMMFWYRQQPGQSLTLIATANQGSEATYESGFVIDKFPISRPNLTFSTLTVSNMSPEDSSIYLCSVVDTGARGYTFGSGTRLTVV.

This clonotype was picked up a small number of times. V gene TRBV20-1 combines with J gene TRBJ1-6; tentative D call: TRBD1 (6 bases). The CDR3 loop spans 13 amino acids. Germline CDR1 is DFQATT and CDR2 is SNEGSKA (reference sequence). Trimming shortened V by 7 bases and J by 8 bases, and 15 bases separated the two germline ends. The CDR3 sequence is CSGRGTKDSPLHF. Here the CDR3 DNA reads TGCAGTGGGAGGGGGACTAAAGATTCACCCCTCCACTTT.

This clonotype was picked up many times. This chain links TRBV7-6 with TRBJ1-3; 10 bases map to TRBD1. The CDR3 contains 16 residues. Germline V lookup: CDR1 SGHVS, CDR2 FNYEAQ. V lost 5 bases, J lost 0 bases, and 4 bases stayed unmatched. In DNA form, the CDR3 reads TGTGCCAGCAGCGCGGGACAGGGGTACTCTGGAAACACCATATATTTT. Translated: CASSAGQGYSGNTIYF.

The chain couples TRBV19 to TRBJ2-7; 13 nucleotides match TRBD2. The J segment lost 2 bases and the V segment lost 5 bases, leaving 3 bases of the junction unmatched. CDR3 size: 15 residues. Germline CDR1 and CDR2: LNHDA and SQIVND (reference sequence). CDR3 sequence reads: CASSSGTSGTYEQYF. CDR3 sequence (DNA): TGTGCCAGTAGTTCCGGGACTAGCGGGACCTACGAGCAGTACTTC. Full variable domain (remainder filled in from reference TRBV19 and TRBJ2-7): DGGITQSPKYLFRKEGQNVTLSCEQNLNHDAMYWYRQDPGQGLRLIYYSQIVNDFQKGDIAEGYSVSREKKESFPLTVTSAQKNPTAFYLCASSSGTSGTYEQYFGPGTRLTVT.

Ten or more counts support this clonotype. For the CDR3, the DNA is TGCAGCGGAGGATCCCGGCGGATGAGGGACACCGGGGAGCTGTTTTTT. Translating gives CSGGSRRMRDTGELFF. This rearrangement joins TRBV29-1 to TRBJ2-2, with a weak D call TRBD2 (5 bases). The germline CDR1 and CDR2 sequences are SQVTM and ANQGSEA. Trimming cost V 7 bases and J 3 bases, with 21 bases left between them. This CDR3 comprises 16 residues.

This clonotype was counted ten times or more. This chain links TRBV5-1 with TRBJ1-5, with TRBD1 matching over 7 bases. With 1 base clipped from V and 1 base from J, the junction kept 2 bases outside the gene matches. Germline CDR1 reads SGHRS; CDR2 reads YFSETQ. This CDR3 has 15 amino acids. CDR3 bases: TGCGCCAGCAGCTTGTCAGGGGGAAGCAATCAGCCCCAGCATTTT. As protein: CASSLSGGSNQPQHF.

Turning to this clonotype: Without the conserved terminal phenylalanine or tryptophan, this CDR3 likely stems from a read error. The gene calls are TRBV2 and TRBJ2-1, with 9 bases aligning to TRBD1. V was clipped by 7 bases and J by 2 bases; unmatched bases: 6. Germline assignment: CDR1 SNHLY and CDR2 FYNNEI. The CDR3 totals 15 residues. As DNA, the CDR3 is TGTGCCAGCACCCCGGGACAGGGTCCCTACAATGAGCAGTTCTCC. This sequence encodes CASTPGQGPYNEQFS.

This clonotype has at least ten counts. V usage is TRBV7-3 and J usage is TRBJ2-5; TRBD1 aligns across 7 bases. Germline lookup yields CDR1 SGHTA and CDR2 FQGTGA. This CDR3 spans 15 amino acids. The junction had 11 bases not matched to a gene; V was cut back by 5 bases and J by 5 bases. The CDR3 nucleotides are TGTGCCAGCAGCCAAACAGGGGCAGAGGGGGAGACCCAGTACTTC. Translating it yields CASSQTGAEGETQYF.

The J gene is TRBJ2-7, the V gene TRBV24-1, with 10 positions matching TRBD2. The CDR3 is made up of 15 amino acids. CDR1 KGHDR and CDR2 SFDVKD come from the germline V gene. V was clipped by 3 bases and J by 5 bases; unmatched bases: 6. For the CDR3, the DNA is TGTGCCACCAGTGATGGGACTAGCGCGTCTCACGAGCAGTACGTC. This gives the protein CATSDGTSASHEQYV.

This clonotype was counted ten times or more. The rearrangement links TRBV19 to TRBJ2-1; tentatively, D is TRBD1 or TRBD2 (6 bases each). Germline-derived CDR1 and CDR2 are LNHDA and SQIVND (reference sequence). This CDR3 spans 15 amino acids. V lost 1 base and J lost 5, with 12 bases in between. CDR3 sequence reads: CASSIGGGGNNEQFF. The CDR3 DNA is TGTGCCAGTAGTATAGGTGGGGGCGGGAACAATGAGCAGTTCTTC. The whole variable domain, filled in from reference TRBV19 and TRBJ2-1, reads DGGITQSPKYLFRKEGQNVTLSCEQNLNHDAMYWYRQDPGQGLRLIYYSQIVNDFQKGDIAEGYSVSREKKESFPLTVTSAQKNPTAFYLCASSIGGGGNNEQFFGPGTRLTVL.

As for this clonotype: Without the conserved terminal phenylalanine or tryptophan, this CDR3 likely stems from a read error. CDR3 bases: TGTGCCGGCAGCTCAGGATTGACTAGCTACGAGCAGTACCTC. Its translation: CAGSSGLTSYEQYL. V is TRBV7-2 and J is TRBJ2-7; weak D call: TRBD2 (6 bases). The CDR3 totals 14 residues. Germline lookup yields CDR1 SGHTA and CDR2 FQGNSA.

This clonotype was recorded at least ten times. The rearrangement links TRBV19 to TRBJ1-5; D is uncertain. Trimming pared 0 bases from V and 5 bases from J, leaving 8 bases between. This CDR3 contains 14 residues. Germline values: CDR1 LNHDA, CDR2 SQIVND (reference sequence). CDR3 DNA: TGTGCCAGTAGTATAGAGAGATGGGATCAGCCCCAGCATTTT. Translation: CASSIERWDQPQHF.

The gene calls are TRBV2 and TRBJ2-5; tentative D call: TRBD1 (5 bases). The germline gives CDR1 SNHLY, CDR2 FYNNEI. V was cut by 2 bases and J by 2 bases, with 9 bases left in between. The CDR3 is 14 residues long. CDR3 in amino acids: CASSEWAGQETQYF. The DNA for the CDR3 is TGTGCCAGCAGTGAATGGGCAGGGCAAGAGACCCAGTACTTC.

Only a few counts were recorded for this clonotype. The chain employs TRBV5-6 and TRBJ1-2, with D uncertain. This CDR3 has 15 amino acids. Trimming removed 0 bases from V and 2 bases from J, with 11 bases in between. CDR1 and CDR2 from the germline V gene are SGHDT and YYEEEE. The CDR3 reads CASSLDLGSNYGYTF. CDR3 in DNA: TGTGCCAGCAGCTTGGATTTAGGCTCAAACTATGGCTACACCTTC.

This clonotype occurred many times. V and J are TRBV25-1 and TRBJ1-1; tentatively, D is TRBD1 (5 bases). V was clipped by 6 bases and J by 3 bases, with 11 bases between them. This CDR3 contains 13 residues. CDR1 and CDR2 from the germline V gene are MGHDK and SYGVNS. The CDR3 DNA reads as TGTGCCAGCAGCCAGGGTGGGCACACTGAAGCTTTCTTT. Encoded protein: CASSQGGHTEAFF.

This clonotype turned up a few times. The V gene is TRBV10-3, the J gene TRBJ2-1; D may be TRBD1 (6 bases). The CDR3 loop spans 14 amino acids. V lost 6 bases to trimming and J lost 0 bases, with 9 bases between them. Germline V gives CDR1 ENHRY, CDR2 SYGVKD. CDR3 DNA sequence: TGTGCCATCAGCGACAGGACCTCCTACAATGAGCAGTTCTTC. It translates to CAISDRTSYNEQFF.

About this clonotype: This may be a read error, as it is one base from a much larger clone. The chain is built from TRBV4-3 and TRBJ1-3; D uncertain. Germline V CDR1 and CDR2: LGHNA, YSLEER. The CDR3 totals 15 residues. The CDR3 loop is CASSQDSNSGNAIYF. Here the CDR3 DNA reads TGCGCCAGCAGCCAAGACTCTAACTCTGGAAACGCCATATATTTT.

The genes are TRBV2 and TRBJ1-2, with no clear D. V was clipped by 1 base and J by 3 bases, with 9 bases between them. Germline lookup yields CDR1 SNHLY and CDR2 FYNNEI. The CDR3 is 14 residues long. CDR3 sequence: CASSEGGRHYGYTF. CDR3 sequence (DNA): TGTGCCAGCAGTGAAGGAGGAAGACACTATGGCTACACCTTC.

Of note for this clonotype: A much larger clonotype is one base distant, so this may be a read error. This chain connects TRBV19 to TRBJ1-1; possibly TRBD1 for D (6 bases). Germline CDR1 is LNHDA and CDR2 is SQIVND (reference sequence). Trimming took 6 bases from V and 4 from J, leaving 18 bases between them. This CDR3 has 15 amino acids. In nucleotides, the CDR3 is TGTGCCAGTAGCCCCCCGAGGACAGAGGCCACTGAAGCTTTCTTT. It yields the protein CASSPPRTEATEAFF.

This clonotype was picked up many times. The chain is built from TRBV5-1 and TRBJ1-5; D is ambiguous. The CDR3 has 15 residues. Germline loops: CDR1 SGHRS, CDR2 YFSETQ. Trimming took 1 base from V and 1 from J, leaving 9 bases between them. In DNA, the CDR3 is TGCGCCAGCAGCTTGTCAAGCGGGAGCAATCAGCCCCAGCATTTT. It yields the protein CASSLSSGSNQPQHF.

This clonotype has just one count. The chain uses TRBV6-4 and TRBJ2-1; 9 bases line up with TRBD1. Germline values: CDR1 MRHNA, CDR2 SNTAGT. This CDR3 spans 15 amino acids. V trimming: 5 bases; J trimming: 7 bases; junction bases outside the gene matches: 9. For the CDR3, the DNA is TGTGCCAGCAGTCACGGGACAGGGTGGGAAAATGAGCAGTTCTTC. Translation gives CASSHGTGWENEQFF.

The rearrangement links TRBV2 to TRBJ1-6, with a possible D match to TRBD1 (6 bases). Trimming cost V 1 base and J 10 bases, with 14 bases left between them. The germline V gene has CDR1 SNHLY and CDR2 FYNNEI. The CDR3 sequence is 15 residues long. CDR3 sequence reads: CASSEGEGGGSPLHF. The CDR3 DNA reads as TGTGCCAGCAGTGAAGGTGAGGGGGGTGGCTCACCCCTCCACTTT.